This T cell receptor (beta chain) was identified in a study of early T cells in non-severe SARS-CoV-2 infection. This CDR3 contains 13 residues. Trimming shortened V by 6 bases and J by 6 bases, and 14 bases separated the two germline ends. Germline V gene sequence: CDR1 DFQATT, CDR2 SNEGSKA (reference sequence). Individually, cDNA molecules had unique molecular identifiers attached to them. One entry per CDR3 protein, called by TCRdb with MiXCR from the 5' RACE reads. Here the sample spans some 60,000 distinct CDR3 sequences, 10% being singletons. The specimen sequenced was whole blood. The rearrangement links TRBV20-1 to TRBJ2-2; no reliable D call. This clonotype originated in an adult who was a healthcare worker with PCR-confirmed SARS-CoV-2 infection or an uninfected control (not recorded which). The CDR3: CSAPYRTAGELFF. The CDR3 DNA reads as TGCAGTGCGCCCTACCGGACGGCCGGGGAGCTGTTTTTT.